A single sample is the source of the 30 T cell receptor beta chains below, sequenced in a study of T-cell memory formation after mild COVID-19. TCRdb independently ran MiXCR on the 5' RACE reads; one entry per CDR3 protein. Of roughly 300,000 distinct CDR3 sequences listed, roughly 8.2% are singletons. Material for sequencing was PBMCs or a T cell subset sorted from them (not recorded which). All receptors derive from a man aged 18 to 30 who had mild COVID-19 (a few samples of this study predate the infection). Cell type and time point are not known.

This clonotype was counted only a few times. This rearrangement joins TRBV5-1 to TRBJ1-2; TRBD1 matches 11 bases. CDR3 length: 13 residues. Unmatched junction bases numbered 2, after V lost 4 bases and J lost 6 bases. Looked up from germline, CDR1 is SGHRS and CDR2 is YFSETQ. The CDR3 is CASSEGQGDGYTF. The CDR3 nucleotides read TGCGCCAGCAGCGAGGGACAGGGGGATGGCTACACCTTC.

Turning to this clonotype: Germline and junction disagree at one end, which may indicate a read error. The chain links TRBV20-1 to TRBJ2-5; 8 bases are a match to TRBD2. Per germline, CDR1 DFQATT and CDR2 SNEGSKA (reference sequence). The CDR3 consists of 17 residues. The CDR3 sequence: CSARDKKRGTSQETHYF. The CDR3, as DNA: TGCAGTGCTAGAGATAAGAAGCGGGGGACATCCCAAGAGACCCATTACTTC.

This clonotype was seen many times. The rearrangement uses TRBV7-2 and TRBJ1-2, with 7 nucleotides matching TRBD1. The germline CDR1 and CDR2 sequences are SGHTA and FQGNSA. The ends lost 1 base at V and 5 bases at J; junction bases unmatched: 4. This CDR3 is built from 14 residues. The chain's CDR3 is CASSLVRDSYGYTF. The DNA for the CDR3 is TGTGCCAGCAGCTTAGTTCGGGACAGTTATGGCTACACCTTC.

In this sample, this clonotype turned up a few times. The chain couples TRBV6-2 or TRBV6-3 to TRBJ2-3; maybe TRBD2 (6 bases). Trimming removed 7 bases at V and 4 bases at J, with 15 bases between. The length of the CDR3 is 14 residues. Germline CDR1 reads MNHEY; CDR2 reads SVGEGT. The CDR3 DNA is TGTGCCAGCAACCCTTGGGGAGGCCCAGATACGCAGTATTTT. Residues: CASNPWGGPDTQYF.

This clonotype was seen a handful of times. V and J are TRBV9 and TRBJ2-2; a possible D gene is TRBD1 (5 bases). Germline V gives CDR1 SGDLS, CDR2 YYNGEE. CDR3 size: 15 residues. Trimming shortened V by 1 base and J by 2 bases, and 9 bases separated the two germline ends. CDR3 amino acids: CASSVSDTNTGELFF. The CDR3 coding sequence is TGTGCCAGCAGCGTATCGGACACAAACACCGGGGAGCTGTTTTTT.

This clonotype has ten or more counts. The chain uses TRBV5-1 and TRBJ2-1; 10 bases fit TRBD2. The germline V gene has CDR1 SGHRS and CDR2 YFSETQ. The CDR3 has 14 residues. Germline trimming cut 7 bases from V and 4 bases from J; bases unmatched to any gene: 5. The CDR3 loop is CASGSGGAYNEQFF. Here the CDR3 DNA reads TGCGCCAGCGGGAGCGGGGGGGCTTACAATGAGCAGTTCTTC.

The CDR3 protein is CASSKQGAEKLFF. The CDR3 region has the DNA TGTGCCAGCAGCAAACAGGGGGCGGAAAAACTGTTTTTT. The chain employs TRBV7-2 and TRBJ1-4; 9 nucleotides match TRBD1. V gave up 5 bases and J gave up 8 bases; unmatched junction bases: 3. The CDR3 is made up of 13 amino acids. From germline, CDR1 is SGHTA and CDR2 FQGNSA.

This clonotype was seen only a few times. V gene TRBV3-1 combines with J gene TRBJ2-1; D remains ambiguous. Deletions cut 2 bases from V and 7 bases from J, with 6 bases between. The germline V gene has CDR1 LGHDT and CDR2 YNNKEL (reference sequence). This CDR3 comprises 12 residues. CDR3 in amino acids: CASSQIVNEQFF. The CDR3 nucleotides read TGTGCCAGCAGCCAAATCGTGAATGAGCAGTTCTTC.

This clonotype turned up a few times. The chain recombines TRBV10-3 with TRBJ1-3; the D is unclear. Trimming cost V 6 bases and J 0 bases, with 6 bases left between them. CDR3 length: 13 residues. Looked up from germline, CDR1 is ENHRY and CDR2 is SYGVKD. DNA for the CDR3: TGTGCCATCAGCCAGAGCTCTGGAAACACCATATATTTT. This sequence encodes CAISQSSGNTIYF.

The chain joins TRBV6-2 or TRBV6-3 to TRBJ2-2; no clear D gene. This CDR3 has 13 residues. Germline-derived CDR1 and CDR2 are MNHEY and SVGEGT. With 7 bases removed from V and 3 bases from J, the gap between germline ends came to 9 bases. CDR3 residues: CASNNAYTGELFF. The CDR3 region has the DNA TGTGCCAGCAACAACGCCTACACCGGGGAGCTGTTTTTT.

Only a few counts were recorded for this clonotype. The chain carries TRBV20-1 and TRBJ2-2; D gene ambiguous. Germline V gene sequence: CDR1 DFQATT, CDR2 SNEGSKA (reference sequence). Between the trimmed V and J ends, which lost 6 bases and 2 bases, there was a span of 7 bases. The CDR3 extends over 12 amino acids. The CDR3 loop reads CSAGSNTGELFF. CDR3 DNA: TGCAGTGCGGGTAGCAACACCGGGGAGCTGTTTTTT.

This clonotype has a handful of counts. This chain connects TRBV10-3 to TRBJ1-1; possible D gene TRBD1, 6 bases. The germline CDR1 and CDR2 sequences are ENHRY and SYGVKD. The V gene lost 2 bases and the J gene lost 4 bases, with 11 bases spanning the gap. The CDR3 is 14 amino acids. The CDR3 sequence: CAISEQQGVTEAFF. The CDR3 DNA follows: TGTGCCATCAGTGAGCAACAGGGAGTCACTGAAGCTTTCTTT.

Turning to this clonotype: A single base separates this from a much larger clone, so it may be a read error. Here the CDR3 reads CASSLYPASTDTQYF. The CDR3 DNA sequence: TGTGCCAGCAGCCTTTATCCCGCCAGCACAGATACGCAGTATTTT. V usage is TRBV7-3 and J usage is TRBJ2-3; D not certain. Per the germline V gene, CDR1 is SGHTA and CDR2 is FQGTGA. There are 15 residues in the CDR3. Trimming left V 5 bases short and J 0 bases short, with 12 bases between.

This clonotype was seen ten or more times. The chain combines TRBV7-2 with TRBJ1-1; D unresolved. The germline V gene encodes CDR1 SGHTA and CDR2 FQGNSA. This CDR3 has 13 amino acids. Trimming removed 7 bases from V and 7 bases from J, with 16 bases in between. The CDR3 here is CASTLFEAVEAFF. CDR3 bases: TGTGCCAGCACCCTGTTTGAAGCAGTTGAAGCTTTCTTT.

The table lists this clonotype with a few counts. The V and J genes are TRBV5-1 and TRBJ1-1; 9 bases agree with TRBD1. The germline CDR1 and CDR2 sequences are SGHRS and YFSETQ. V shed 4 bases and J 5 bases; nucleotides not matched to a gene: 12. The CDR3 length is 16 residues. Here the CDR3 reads CASSPNPGQGNTEAFF. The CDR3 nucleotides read TGCGCCAGCAGCCCTAACCCGGGACAGGGTAATACTGAAGCTTTCTTT.

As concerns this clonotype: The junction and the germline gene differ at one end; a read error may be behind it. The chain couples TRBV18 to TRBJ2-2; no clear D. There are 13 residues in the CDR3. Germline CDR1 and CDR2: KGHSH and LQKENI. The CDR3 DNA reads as TGTGCCAGCTCAGAGACGAACGCCGGGGAGCTGTTTTTT. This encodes CASSETNAGELFF.

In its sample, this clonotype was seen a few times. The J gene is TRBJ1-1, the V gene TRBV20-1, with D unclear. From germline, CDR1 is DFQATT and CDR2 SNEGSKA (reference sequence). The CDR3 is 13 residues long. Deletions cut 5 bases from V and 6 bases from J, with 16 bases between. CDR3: CSAPPAGYAEAFF. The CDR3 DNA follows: TGCAGTGCTCCACCTGCGGGGTACGCTGAAGCTTTCTTT.

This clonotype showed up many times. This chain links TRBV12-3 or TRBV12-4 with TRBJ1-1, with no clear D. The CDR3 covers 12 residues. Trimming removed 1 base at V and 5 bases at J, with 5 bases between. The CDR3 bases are TGTGCCAGCAGTTTAGGGGTAACTGAAGCTTTCTTT. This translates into CASSLGVTEAFF.

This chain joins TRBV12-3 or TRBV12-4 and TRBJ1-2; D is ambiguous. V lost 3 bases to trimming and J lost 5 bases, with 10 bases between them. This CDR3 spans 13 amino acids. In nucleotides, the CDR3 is TGTGCCAGCAGTTTCGGACGGACTTATGGCTACACCTTC. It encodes CASSFGRTYGYTF.

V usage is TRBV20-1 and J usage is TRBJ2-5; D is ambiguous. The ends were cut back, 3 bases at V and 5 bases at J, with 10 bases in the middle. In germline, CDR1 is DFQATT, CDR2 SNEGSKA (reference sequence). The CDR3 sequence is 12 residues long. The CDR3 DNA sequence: TGCAGTGCTAGTTACGCCGCGGAGACCCAGTACTTC. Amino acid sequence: CSASYAAETQYF.

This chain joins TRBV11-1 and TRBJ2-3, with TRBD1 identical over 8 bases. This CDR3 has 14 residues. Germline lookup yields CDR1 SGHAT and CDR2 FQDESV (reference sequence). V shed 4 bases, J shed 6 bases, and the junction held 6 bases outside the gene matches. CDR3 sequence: CASSSGTGLDTQYF. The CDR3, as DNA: TGTGCCAGCAGCTCCGGGACAGGCCTTGATACGCAGTATTTT.

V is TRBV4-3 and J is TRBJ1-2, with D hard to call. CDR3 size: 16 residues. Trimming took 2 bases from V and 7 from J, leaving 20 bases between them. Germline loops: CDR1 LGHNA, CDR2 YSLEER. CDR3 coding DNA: TGCGCCAGCAGCCAATCCAATACGAGGCGGGCGAGTGGCTACACCTTC. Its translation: CASSQSNTRRASGYTF.

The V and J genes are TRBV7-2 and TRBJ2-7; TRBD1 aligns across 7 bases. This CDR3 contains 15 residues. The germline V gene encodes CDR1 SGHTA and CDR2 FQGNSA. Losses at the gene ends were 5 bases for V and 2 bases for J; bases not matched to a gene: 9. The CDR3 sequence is CASSLGPGQTYEQYV. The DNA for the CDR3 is TGTGCCAGCAGCCTAGGACCGGGACAGACCTACGAGCAGTACGTC.

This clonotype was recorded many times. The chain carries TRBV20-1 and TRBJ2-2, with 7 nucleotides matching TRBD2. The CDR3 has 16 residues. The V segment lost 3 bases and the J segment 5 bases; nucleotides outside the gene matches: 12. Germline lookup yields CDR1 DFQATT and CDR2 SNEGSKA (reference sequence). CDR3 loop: CSARSSGRVGTGELFF. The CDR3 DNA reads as TGCAGTGCTAGGTCCTCGGGGAGGGTCGGTACCGGGGAGCTGTTTTTT.

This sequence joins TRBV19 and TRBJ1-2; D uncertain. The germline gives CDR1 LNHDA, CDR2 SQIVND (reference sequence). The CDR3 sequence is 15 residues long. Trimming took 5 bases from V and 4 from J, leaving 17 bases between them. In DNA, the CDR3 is TGTGCCAGTAGTGGTCTCCTGAGGAGGTTCTATGGCTACACCTTC. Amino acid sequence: CASSGLLRRFYGYTF.

The DNA of the CDR3 is TGTGCCAGCAGCTCCGGGGGGAAGGAGACCCAGTACTTC. This encodes CASSSGGKETQYF. The rearrangement joins TRBV7-8 to TRBJ2-5; TRBD2 matches at 7 bases. The CDR3 contains 13 residues. The J segment lost 5 bases and the V segment lost 4 bases, leaving 4 bases of the junction unmatched. The germline V gene has CDR1 SGHVS and CDR2 FQNEAQ. Full variable domain (outside the CDR3, taken from reference TRBV7-8 and TRBJ2-5): GAGVSQSPRYKVAKRGQDVALRCDPISGHVSLFWYQQALGQGPEFLTYFQNEAQLDKSGLPSDRFFAERPEGSVSTLKIQRTQQEDSAVYLCASSSGGKETQYFGPGTRLLVL.

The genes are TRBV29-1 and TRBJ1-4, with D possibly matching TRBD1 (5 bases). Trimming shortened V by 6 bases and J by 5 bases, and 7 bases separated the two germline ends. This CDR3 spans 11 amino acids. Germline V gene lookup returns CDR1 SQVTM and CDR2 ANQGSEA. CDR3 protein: CSVRQNEKLFF. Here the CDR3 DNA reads TGCAGCGTGCGACAGAATGAAAAACTGTTTTTT. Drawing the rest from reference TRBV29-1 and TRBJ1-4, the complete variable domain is SAVISQKPSRDICQRGTSLTIQCQVDSQVTMMFWYRQQPGQSLTLIATANQGSEATYESGFVIDKFPISRPNLTFSTLTVSNMSPEDSSIYLCSVRQNEKLFFGSGTQLSVL.

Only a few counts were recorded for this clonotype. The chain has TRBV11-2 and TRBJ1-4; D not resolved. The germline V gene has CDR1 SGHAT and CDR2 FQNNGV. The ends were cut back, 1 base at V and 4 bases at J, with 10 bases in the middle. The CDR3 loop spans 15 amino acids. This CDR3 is CASSLAGRSNEKLFF. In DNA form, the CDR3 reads TGTGCCAGCAGCTTAGCTGGGAGAAGTAATGAAAAACTGTTTTTT.

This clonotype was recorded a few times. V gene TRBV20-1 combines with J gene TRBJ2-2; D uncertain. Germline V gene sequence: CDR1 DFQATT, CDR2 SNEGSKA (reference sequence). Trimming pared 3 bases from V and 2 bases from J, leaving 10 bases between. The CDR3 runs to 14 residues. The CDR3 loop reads CSARDVKNTGELFF. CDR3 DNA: TGCAGTGCTAGGGATGTTAAAAACACCGGGGAGCTGTTTTTT.

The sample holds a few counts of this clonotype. The CDR3 DNA follows: TGTGCCAGCAGCATGGGATACACCGGGACCCTGGATACGCAGTATTTT. It encodes CASSMGYTGTLDTQYF. The V and J genes are TRBV7-8 and TRBJ2-3; D might be TRBD1 or TRBD2, each matching 5 bases. The CDR3 contains 16 residues. The V gene lost 5 bases and the J gene lost 6 bases, with 21 bases spanning the gap. Germline V lookup: CDR1 SGHVS, CDR2 FQNEAQ.